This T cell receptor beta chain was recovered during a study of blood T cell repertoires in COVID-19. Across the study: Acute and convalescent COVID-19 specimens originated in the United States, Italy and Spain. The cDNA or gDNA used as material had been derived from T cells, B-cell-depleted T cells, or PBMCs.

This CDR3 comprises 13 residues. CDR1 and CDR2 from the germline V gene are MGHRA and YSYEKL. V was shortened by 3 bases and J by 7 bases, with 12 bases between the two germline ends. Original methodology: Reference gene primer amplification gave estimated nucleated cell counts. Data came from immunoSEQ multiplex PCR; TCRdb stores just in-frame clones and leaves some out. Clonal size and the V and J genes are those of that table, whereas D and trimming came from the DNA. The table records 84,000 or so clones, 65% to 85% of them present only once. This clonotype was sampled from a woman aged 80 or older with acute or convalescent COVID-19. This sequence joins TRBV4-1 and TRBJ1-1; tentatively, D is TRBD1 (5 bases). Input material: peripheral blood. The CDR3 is CASSQTELNEAFF. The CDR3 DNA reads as TGCGCCAGCAGCCAGACAGAGTTGAATGAAGCTTTCTTT.